The source of this T cell receptor beta chain is a study of T cells in tuberculosis. The trim removed 11 bases at V and 8 bases at J, leaving 6 bases unmatched. CDR3 length equals 13 residues. Germline loops: CDR1 SGHTA, CDR2 FQGNSA. The data were produced by immunoSEQ multiplex PCR, yet TCRdb's version contains in-frame clones alone and is incomplete. The data show about 43,000 clones, around 94% seen once. The specimen sequenced was PBMCs. The clonotype originates from a donor aged 10 to 29 with latent tuberculosis or without tuberculosis infection. Some clones in this sample may be carry-over from other donors' samples. The J gene is TRBJ2-1, the V gene TRBV7-2; 13 bases map to TRBD2. The CDR3 DNA reads TGTGCCGCCCGGACTAGCGGGAGTCATGAGCAGTTCTTC. Its protein is CAARTSGSHEQFF.